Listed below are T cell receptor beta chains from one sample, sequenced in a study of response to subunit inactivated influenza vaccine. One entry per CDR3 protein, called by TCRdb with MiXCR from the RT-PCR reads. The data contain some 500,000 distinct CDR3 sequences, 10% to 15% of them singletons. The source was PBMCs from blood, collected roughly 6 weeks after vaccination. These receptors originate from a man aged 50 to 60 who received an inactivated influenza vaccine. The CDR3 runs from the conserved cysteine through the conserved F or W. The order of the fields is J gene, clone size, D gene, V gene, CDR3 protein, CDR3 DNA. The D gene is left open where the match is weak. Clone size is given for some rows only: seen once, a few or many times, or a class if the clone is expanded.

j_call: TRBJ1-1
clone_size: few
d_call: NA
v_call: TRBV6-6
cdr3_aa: CASSYPNTEAFF
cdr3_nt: TGTGCCAGCAGTTACCCCAACACTGAAGCTTTCTTT

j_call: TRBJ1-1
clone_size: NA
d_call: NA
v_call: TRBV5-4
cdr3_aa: CASTDPRSDTEAFF
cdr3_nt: TGTGCCAGTACGGACCCAAGATCTGACACTGAAGCTTTCTTT

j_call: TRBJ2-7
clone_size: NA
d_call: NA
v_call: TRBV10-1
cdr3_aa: CASSENRAYEQYF
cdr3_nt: TGCGCCAGCAGTGAAAACAGGGCCTACGAGCAGTACTTC

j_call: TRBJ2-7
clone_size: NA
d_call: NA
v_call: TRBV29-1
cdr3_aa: CSVEIFGDEQYF
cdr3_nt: TGCAGCGTTGAAATATTCGGGGACGAGCAGTACTTC

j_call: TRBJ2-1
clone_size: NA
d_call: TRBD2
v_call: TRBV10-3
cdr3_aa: CATSFAGGYNEQFF
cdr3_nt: TGTGCCACTTCATTTGCGGGGGGGTACAATGAGCAGTTCTTC

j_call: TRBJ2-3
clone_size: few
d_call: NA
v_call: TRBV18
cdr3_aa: CASSPSTGPMDTQYF
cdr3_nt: TGTGCCAGCTCACCTTCGACCGGACCCATGGATACGCAGTATTTT

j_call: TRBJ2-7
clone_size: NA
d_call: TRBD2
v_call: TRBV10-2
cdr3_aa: CASSQDFGASGALQRQYF
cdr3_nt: TGCGCCAGCAGTCAGGACTTTGGGGCTAGCGGGGCCCTCCAGAGGCAGTACTTC

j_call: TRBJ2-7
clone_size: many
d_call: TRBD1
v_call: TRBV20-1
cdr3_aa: CSARRQGSYEQYF
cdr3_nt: TGCAGTGCAAGGAGACAGGGGAGCTACGAGCAGTACTTC

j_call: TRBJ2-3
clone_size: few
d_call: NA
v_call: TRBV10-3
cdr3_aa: CATSLAVGTDTQYF
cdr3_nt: TGTGCCACAAGCTTAGCTGTCGGCACAGATACGCAGTATTTT

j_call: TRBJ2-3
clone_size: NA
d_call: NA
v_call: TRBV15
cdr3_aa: CATSRGAFLGADTQYF
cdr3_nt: TGTGCCACCAGCAGAGGGGCGTTTCTCGGGGCAGATACGCAGTATTTT

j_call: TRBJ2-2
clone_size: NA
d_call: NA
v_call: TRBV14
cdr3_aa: CASSQFITGELFF
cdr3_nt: TGTGCCAGCAGTCAATTTATCACCGGGGAGCTGTTTTTT

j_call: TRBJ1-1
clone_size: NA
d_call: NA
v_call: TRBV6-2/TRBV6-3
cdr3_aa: CASSYSSGTPNTEAFF
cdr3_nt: TGTGCCAGCAGTTACTCGAGTGGGACACCGAACACTGAAGCTTTCTTT

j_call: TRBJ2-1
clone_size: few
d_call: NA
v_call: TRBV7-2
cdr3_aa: CASSLDVGTNEQFF
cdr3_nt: TGTGCCAGCAGCTTAGACGTGGGGACGAATGAGCAGTTCTTC

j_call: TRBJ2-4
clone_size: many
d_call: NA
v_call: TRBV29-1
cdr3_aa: CSVEDQVLAKNIQYF
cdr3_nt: TGCAGCGTTGAAGATCAAGTGTTAGCCAAAAACATTCAGTACTTC